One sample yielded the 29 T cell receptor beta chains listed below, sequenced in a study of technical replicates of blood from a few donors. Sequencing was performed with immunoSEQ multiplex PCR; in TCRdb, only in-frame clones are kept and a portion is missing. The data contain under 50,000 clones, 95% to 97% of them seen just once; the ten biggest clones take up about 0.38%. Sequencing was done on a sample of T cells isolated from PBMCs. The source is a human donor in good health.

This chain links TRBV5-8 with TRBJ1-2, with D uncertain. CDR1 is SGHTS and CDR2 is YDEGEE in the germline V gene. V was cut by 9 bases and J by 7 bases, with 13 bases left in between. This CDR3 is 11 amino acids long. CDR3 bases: TGTGCCATTCCGGTAATGGTTGGCTACACCTTC. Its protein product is CAIPVMVGYTF.

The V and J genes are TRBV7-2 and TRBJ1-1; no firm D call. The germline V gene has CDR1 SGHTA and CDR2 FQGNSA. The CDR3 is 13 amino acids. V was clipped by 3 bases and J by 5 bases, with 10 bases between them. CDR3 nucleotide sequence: TGTGCCAGCAGCTTCCTACTTTGGACTGAAGCTTTCTTT. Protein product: CASSFLLWTEAFF.

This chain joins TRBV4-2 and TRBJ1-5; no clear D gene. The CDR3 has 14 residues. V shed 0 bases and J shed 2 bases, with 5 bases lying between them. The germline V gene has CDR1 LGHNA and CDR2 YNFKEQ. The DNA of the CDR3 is TGTGCCAGCAGCCAAGAATCTGGCAATCAGCCCCAGCATTTT. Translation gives CASSQESGNQPQHF.

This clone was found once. The CDR3 region is CASSEKVASSYNEQFF. DNA of the CDR3: TGTGCCAGCAGTGAGAAGGTAGCGAGCTCCTACAATGAGCAGTTCTTC. The chain is built from TRBV6-4 and TRBJ2-1; D is perhaps TRBD2 (5 bases). This CDR3 comprises 16 residues. Trimming shortened V by 3 bases and J by 0 bases, and 12 bases separated the two germline ends. The germline gives CDR1 MRHNA, CDR2 SNTAGT.

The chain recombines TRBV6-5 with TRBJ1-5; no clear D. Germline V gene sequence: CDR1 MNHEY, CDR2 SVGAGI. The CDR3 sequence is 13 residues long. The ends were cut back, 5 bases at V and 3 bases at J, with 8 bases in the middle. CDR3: CASSRVANQPQHF. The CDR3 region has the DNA TGTGCCAGCAGTCGGGTGGCCAATCAGCCCCAGCATTTT.

The CDR3 coding sequence is TGCAGCGCTCCAACTAGCGGGCCCACAGATACGCAGTATTTT. It encodes CSAPTSGPTDTQYF. The chain links TRBV29-1 to TRBJ2-3; TRBD2 matches at 9 bases. The CDR3 runs 14 residues. V was pared by 7 bases and J by 2 bases, with 7 bases of the junction left unmatched. Germline V gene data show CDR1 as SQVTM and CDR2 as ANQGSEA.

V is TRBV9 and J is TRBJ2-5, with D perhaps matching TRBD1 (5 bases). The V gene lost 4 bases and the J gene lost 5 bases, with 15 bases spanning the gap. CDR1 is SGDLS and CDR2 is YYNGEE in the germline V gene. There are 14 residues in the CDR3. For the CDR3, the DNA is TGTGCCAGCAGCTCTCATGGGGCTCGCGAGACCCAGTACTTC. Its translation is CASSSHGARETQYF.

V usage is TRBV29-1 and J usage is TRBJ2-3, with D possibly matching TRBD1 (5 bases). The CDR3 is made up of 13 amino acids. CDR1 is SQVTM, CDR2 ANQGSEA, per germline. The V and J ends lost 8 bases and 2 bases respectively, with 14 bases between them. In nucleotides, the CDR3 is TGCAGCCAAAGGGGTGGGAACACAGATACGCAGTATTTT. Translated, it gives CSQRGGNTDTQYF.

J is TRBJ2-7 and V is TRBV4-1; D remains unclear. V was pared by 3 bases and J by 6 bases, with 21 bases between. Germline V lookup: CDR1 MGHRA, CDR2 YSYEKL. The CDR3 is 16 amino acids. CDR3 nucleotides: TGCGCCAGCAGCCATTACTTACGGCTAGGCCAAGGCGAGCAGTACTTC. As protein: CASSHYLRLGQGEQYF.

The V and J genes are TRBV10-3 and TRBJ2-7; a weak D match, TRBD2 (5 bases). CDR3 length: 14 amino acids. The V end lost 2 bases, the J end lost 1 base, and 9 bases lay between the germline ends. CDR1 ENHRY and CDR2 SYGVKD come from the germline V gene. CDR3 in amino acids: CAISENRGSYEQYF. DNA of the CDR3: TGTGCCATCAGTGAGAATCGGGGATCCTACGAGCAGTACTTC.

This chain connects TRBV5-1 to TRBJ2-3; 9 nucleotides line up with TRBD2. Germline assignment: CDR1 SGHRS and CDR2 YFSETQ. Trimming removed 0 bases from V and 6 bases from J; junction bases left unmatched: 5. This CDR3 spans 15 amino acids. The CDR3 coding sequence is TGCGCCAGCAGCTTGGGTAGCGGGAGTTTGGATACGCAGTATTTT. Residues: CASSLGSGSLDTQYF.

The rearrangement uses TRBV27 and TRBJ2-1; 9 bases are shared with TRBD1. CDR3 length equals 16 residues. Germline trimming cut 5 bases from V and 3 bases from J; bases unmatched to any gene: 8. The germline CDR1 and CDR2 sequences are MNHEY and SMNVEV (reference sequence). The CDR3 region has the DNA TGTGCCAGCAGTCCGGAGGGACAGGGACACTACAATGAGCAGTTCTTC. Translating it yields CASSPEGQGHYNEQFF.

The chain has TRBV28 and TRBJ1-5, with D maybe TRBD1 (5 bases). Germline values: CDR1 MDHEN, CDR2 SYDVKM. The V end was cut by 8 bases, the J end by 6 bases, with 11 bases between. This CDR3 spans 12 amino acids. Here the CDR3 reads CASARVTQPQHF. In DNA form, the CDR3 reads TGTGCCAGCGCCAGGGTTACTCAGCCCCAGCATTTT.

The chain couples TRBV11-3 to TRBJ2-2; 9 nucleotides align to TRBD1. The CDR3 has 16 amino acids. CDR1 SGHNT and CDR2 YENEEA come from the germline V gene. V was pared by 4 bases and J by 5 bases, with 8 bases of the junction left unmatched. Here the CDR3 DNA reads TGTGCCAGCAGCTCGACCTGGGGGACAGGGACCGGGGAGCTGTTTTTT. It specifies CASSSTWGTGTGELFF.

The CDR3 region is CASSRQGPTDTQYF. The CDR3 DNA is TGTGCCAGCAGCCGACAGGGGCCTACAGATACGCAGTATTTT. This chain links TRBV6-5 with TRBJ2-3; 8 bases fit TRBD1. Germline CDR1 and CDR2: MNHEY and SVGAGI. V shed 6 bases, J shed 3 bases, and the junction held 5 bases outside the gene matches. The CDR3 has 14 residues.

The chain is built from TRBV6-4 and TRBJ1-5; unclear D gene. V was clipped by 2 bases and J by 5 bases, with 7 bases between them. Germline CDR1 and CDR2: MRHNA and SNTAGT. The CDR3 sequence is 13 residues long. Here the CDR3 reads CASSDVGDQPQHF. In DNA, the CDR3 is TGTGCCAGCAGTGACGTGGGAGATCAGCCCCAGCATTTT.

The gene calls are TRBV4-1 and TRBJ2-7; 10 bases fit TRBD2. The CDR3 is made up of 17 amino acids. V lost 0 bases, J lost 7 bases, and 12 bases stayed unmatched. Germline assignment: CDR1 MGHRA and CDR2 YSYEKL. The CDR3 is CASSQDLSSGRAGEQYF. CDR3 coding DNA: TGCGCCAGCAGCCAAGATTTGAGCAGCGGGAGGGCAGGGGAGCAGTACTTC.

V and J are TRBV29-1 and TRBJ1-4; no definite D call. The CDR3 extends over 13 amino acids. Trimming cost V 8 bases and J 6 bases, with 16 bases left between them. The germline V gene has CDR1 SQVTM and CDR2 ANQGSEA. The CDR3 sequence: CSTRTASHEKLFF. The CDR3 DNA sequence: TGCAGCACTAGGACCGCCAGCCATGAAAAACTGTTTTTT.

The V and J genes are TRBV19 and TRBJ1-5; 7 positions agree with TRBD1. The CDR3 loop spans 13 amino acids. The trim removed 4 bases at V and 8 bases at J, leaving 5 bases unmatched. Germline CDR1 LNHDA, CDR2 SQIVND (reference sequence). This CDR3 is CASSRQGVKPQHF. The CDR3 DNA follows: TGTGCCAGTAGTAGACAGGGCGTTAAGCCCCAGCATTTT.

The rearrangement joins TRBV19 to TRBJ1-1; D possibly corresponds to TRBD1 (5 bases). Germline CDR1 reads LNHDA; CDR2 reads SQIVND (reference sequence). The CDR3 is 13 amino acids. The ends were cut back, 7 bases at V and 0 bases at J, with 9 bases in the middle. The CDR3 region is CASTRALNTEAFF. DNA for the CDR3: TGTGCCAGTACCAGGGCCCTGAACACTGAAGCTTTCTTT.

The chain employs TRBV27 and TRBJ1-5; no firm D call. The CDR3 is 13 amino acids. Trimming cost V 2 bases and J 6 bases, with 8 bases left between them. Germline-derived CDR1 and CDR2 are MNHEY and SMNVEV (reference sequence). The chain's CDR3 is CASSLQPGQPQHF. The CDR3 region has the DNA TGTGCCAGCAGTTTACAACCGGGTCAGCCCCAGCATTTT.

The chain's CDR3 is CASSLAAGSRGYTF. DNA of the CDR3: TGTGCCAGCAGCTTGGCGGCAGGTAGTCGTGGCTACACCTTC. V and J are TRBV5-4 and TRBJ1-2, with no clear D. The CDR3 spans 14 residues. The germline V gene encodes CDR1 SGHNT and CDR2 YYREEE (reference sequence). V was clipped by 0 bases and J by 7 bases, with 13 bases between them.

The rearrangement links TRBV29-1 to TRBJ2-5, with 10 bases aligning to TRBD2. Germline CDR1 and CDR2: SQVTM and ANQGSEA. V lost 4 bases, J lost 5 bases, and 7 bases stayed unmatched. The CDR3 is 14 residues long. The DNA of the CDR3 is TGCAGCGTTGGAATAGCGGGAGGTGGGGAGACCCAGTACTTC. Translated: CSVGIAGGGETQYF.

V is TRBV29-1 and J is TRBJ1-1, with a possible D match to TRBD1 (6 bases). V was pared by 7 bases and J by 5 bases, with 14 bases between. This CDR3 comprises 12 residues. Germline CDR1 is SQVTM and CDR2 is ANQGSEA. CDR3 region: CSAQGRETEAFF. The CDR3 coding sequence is TGCAGCGCACAGGGTCGTGAAACTGAAGCTTTCTTT.

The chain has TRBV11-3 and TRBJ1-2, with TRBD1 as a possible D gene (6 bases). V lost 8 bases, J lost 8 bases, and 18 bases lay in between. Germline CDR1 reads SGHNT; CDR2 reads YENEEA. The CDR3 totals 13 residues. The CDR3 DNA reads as TGTGCCAGCGGTACAGGGAATCAGTTAGGCTACACCTTC. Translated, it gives CASGTGNQLGYTF.

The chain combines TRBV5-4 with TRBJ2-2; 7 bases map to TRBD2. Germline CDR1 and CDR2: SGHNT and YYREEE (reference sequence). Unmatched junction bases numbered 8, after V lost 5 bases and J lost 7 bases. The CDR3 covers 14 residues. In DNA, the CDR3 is TGTGCCAGCAGACGCGGGGGAGCGGTCGGGGAGCTGTTTTTT. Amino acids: CASRRGGAVGELFF.

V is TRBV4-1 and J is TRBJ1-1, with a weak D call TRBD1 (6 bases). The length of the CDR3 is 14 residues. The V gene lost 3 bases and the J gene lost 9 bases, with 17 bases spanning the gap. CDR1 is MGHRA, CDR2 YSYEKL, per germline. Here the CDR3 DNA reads TGCGCCAGCAGCCACGCCCTGGGGACACAACAAGCTTTCTTT. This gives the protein CASSHALGTQQAFF.

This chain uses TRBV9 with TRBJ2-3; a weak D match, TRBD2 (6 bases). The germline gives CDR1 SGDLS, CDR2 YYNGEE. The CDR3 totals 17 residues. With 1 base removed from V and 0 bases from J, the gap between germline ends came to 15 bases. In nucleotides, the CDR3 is TGTGCCAGCAGCGTATTCGATAGGAGGGGTAGCACAGATACGCAGTATTTT. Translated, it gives CASSVFDRRGSTDTQYF.

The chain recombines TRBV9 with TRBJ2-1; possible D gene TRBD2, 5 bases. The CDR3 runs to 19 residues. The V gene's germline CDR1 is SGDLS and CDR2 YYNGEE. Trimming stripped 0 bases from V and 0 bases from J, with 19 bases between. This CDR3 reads CASSVAREGPRNSYNEQFF. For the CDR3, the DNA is TGTGCCAGCAGCGTAGCCCGCGAGGGTCCCCGAAACTCCTACAATGAGCAGTTCTTC.